The clone carrying this TCR beta chain was counted ten times or more. CDR1 is SEHNR and CDR2 is FQNEAQ in the germline V gene (reference sequence). Trimming took 1 base from V and 1 from J, leaving 10 bases between them. The CDR3 contains 15 residues. RNA transcripts yielded amplified TCR beta CDR3 regions. With the HTBI primer set, the TCR CDR3 went through a first round of RT-PCR. Via MiXCR, TCRdb re-called the multiplex PCR reads, giving one row per CDR3 protein. The sample comprises hundreds of thousands of distinct CDR3 sequences, roughly 14% of which are singletons, and more than 4.5% rests with the top ten. The sample is drawn from a study of T cells in Graves' hyperthyroidism and ophthalmopathy.

The sample taken for sequencing was blood. The TCR originated in a woman under 40 with Graves' hyperthyroidism that later progressed to Graves' ophthalmopathy. This chain links TRBV7-9 with TRBJ1-1; possible D gene TRBD1, 5 bases. The CDR3 DNA reads TGTGCCAGCAGCTTAGGAAATCAGGGGAACACTGAAGCTTTCTTT. It is translated as CASSLGNQGNTEAFF.